This entry lists 26 T cell receptor beta chains sequenced from one sample in a study of CD8 T cells in Susac syndrome. RNA in amounts of roughly 0.45 to 1 ug was reverse transcribed with random hexamers. TCRdb re-called the immunoSEQ multiplex PCR reads through MiXCR, storing one row per CDR3 protein. The table has 20,000 or so distinct CDR3 sequences, roughly 96% seen once. Input material: CD8+ T cells from PBMCs. The receptors come from a human donor in good health.

This rearrangement joins TRBV5-1 to TRBJ2-1; TRBD1 agrees at 9 bases. Germline trimming cut 5 bases from V and 4 bases from J; bases unmatched to any gene: 4. Germline CDR1 and CDR2: SGHRS and YFSETQ. The CDR3 length is 14 residues. CDR3 in DNA: TGCGCCAGCAGGGGACAGGGAGGTTACAATGAGCAGTTCTTC. Translation: CASRGQGGYNEQFF.

The V and J genes are TRBV6-5 and TRBJ2-1; D call uncertain. Germline-derived CDR1 and CDR2 are MNHEY and SVGAGI. Trimming left V 2 bases short and J 3 bases short, with 5 bases between. The CDR3 is made up of 13 amino acids. The CDR3 reads CASSYNDYNEQFF. The CDR3 region has the DNA TGTGCCAGCAGTTACAACGACTACAATGAGCAGTTCTTC.

This sequence joins TRBV6-1 and TRBJ2-3, with D possibly TRBD2 on 6 matching bases. This CDR3 has 18 amino acids. Germline lookup yields CDR1 MNHNS and CDR2 SASEGT. Between the trimmed V and J ends, which lost 5 bases and 0 bases, there was a span of 21 bases. The DNA of the CDR3 is TGTGCCAGCAGTCGAGGGGCTAGCGAAAAATATAGCACAGATACGCAGTATTTT. This encodes CASSRGASEKYSTDTQYF.

The J gene is TRBJ1-2, the V gene TRBV7-9; 7 bases agree with TRBD1. Unmatched junction bases numbered 10, after V lost 2 bases and J lost 4 bases. The germline gives CDR1 SEHNR, CDR2 FQNEAQ (reference sequence). The CDR3 spans 16 residues. CDR3 residues: CASSLTPGQDTYGYTF. The DNA of the CDR3 is TGTGCCAGCAGCTTAACCCCCGGACAGGATACCTATGGCTACACCTTC.

The chain couples TRBV7-6 to TRBJ1-1, with D hard to call. The V gene lost 0 bases and the J gene lost 2 bases, with 7 bases spanning the gap. Germline CDR1 reads SGHVS; CDR2 reads FNYEAQ. The CDR3 is 14 amino acids. The CDR3 nucleotides read TGTGCCAGCAGCTTAGCGGGCGGTAACACTGAAGCTTTCTTT. It codes for CASSLAGGNTEAFF. Using reference TRBV7-6 and TRBJ1-1 for the parts outside the CDR3, the full variable domain is GAGVSQSPRYKVTKRGQDVALRCDPISGHVSLYWYRQALGQGPEFLTYFNYEAQQDKSGLPNDRFSAERPEGSISTLTIQRTEQRDSAMYRCASSLAGGNTEAFFGQGTRLTVV.

The chain carries TRBV28 and TRBJ2-1, with 7 bases identical to TRBD2. Trimming cost V 4 bases and J 6 bases; bases outside gene matches: 3. Germline CDR1 and CDR2: MDHEN and SYDVKM. This CDR3 is built from 13 residues. The CDR3 sequence: CASSWGGGNEQFF. As DNA, the CDR3 is TGTGCCAGCAGTTGGGGGGGAGGCAATGAGCAGTTCTTC.

This chain links TRBV11-2 with TRBJ2-4; TRBD2 matches at 8 bases. Germline loops: CDR1 SGHAT, CDR2 FQNNGV. Trimming took 1 base from V and 3 from J; bases not matched to a gene: 2. This CDR3 contains 15 residues. The CDR3 protein is CASSLGRGGKNIQYF. Here the CDR3 DNA reads TGTGCCAGCAGCTTAGGACGGGGGGGCAAAAACATTCAGTACTTC.

V gene TRBV7-8 combines with J gene TRBJ2-1; 10 bases map to TRBD1. The CDR3 is 15 amino acids. Trimming took 4 bases from V and 5 from J; bases not matched to a gene: 5. CDR1 is SGHVS, CDR2 FQNEAQ, per germline. The CDR3 loop is CASSWGTGVNNEQFF. DNA of the CDR3: TGTGCCAGCAGCTGGGGGACAGGGGTGAACAATGAGCAGTTCTTC.

The V gene is TRBV7-9, the J gene TRBJ2-7; no reliable D call. V was trimmed by 5 bases and J by 5 bases, leaving 25 bases between them. In germline, CDR1 is SEHNR, CDR2 FQNEAQ (reference sequence). The CDR3 totals 17 residues. The DNA of the CDR3 is TGTGCCAGCAGCCAAACACAATTGACGGCAGTATCCGACGAGCAGTACTTC. Translating gives CASSQTQLTAVSDEQYF.

The rearrangement uses TRBV3-1 and TRBJ1-2; 7 bases are a match to TRBD1. CDR1 LGHDT and CDR2 YNNKEL come from the germline V gene (reference sequence). V gave up 1 base and J gave up 7 bases; unmatched junction bases: 15. The CDR3 length is 17 residues. The CDR3, as DNA: TGTGCCAGCAGCCAAGGTGGAGAGACAGGGTTTTATGGTGGCTACACCTTC. As protein: CASSQGGETGFYGGYTF. Variable domain in full (rest from reference TRBV3-1 and TRBJ1-2): DTAVSQTPKYLVTQMGNDKSIKCEQNLGHDTMYWYKQDSKKFLKIMFSYNNKELIINETVPNRFSPKSPDKAHLNLHINSLELGDSAVYFCASSQGGETGFYGGYTFGSGTRLTVV.

This chain uses TRBV7-6 with TRBJ2-1; TRBD1 matches at 8 bases. The CDR3 length is 16 residues. The V and J ends lost 2 bases and 1 base, in that order; junction bases with no gene match: 4. Per germline, CDR1 SGHVS and CDR2 FNYEAQ. CDR3 loop: CASSLIRTGSYNEQFF. For the CDR3, the DNA is TGTGCCAGCAGCTTAATTCGGACAGGGTCCTACAATGAGCAGTTCTTC.

The gene calls are TRBV7-9 and TRBJ2-1, with 9 bases identical to TRBD2. The germline CDR1 and CDR2 sequences are SEHNR and FQNEAQ (reference sequence). There are 19 residues in the CDR3. The junction had 18 bases not matched to a gene; V was cut back by 5 bases and J by 4 bases. The CDR3 region is CASSPLNRLLAGQYNEQFF. The CDR3 nucleotides read TGTGCCAGCAGCCCCCTGAACAGGCTCCTAGCGGGACAATACAATGAGCAGTTCTTC.

This clonotype was seen a single time. This rearrangement joins TRBV30 to TRBJ1-2, with D tentatively TRBD1 (5 bases). The CDR3 covers 14 residues. Per germline, CDR1 GTSNPN and CDR2 SVGIG (reference sequence). Deletions cut 0 bases from V and 1 base from J, with 9 bases between. CDR3 sequence reads: CAWSVGAINYGYTF. The CDR3 bases are TGTGCCTGGAGTGTAGGGGCGATTAACTATGGCTACACCTTC.

V and J are TRBV6-2 or TRBV6-3 and TRBJ2-5, with 7 bases fitting TRBD2. J gave up 2 bases and V 5 bases, and 11 bases lay outside the gene matches. Germline V gene sequence: CDR1 MNHEY, CDR2 SVGEGT. This CDR3 contains 16 residues. CDR3 in DNA: TGTGCCAGCAGTGTACCGGAGGAGCGGGATCAAGAGACCCAGTACTTC. This codes for CASSVPEERDQETQYF.

The genes are TRBV4-2 and TRBJ2-1; tentatively, D is TRBD2 (6 bases). The germline V and J ends were trimmed by 0 bases and 5 bases, with 14 bases remaining between them. CDR1 is LGHNA, CDR2 YNFKEQ, per germline. CDR3 length equals 16 residues. The DNA for the CDR3 is TGTGCCAGCAGCCAAGATAGGTCTAGCGAGAACAATGAGCAGTTCTTC. It specifies CASSQDRSSENNEQFF.

The chain joins TRBV10-3 to TRBJ2-3; D may be TRBD1 (5 bases). This CDR3 region has 14 residues. V was shortened by 3 bases and J by 0 bases, with 7 bases between the two germline ends. Germline CDR1 is ENHRY and CDR2 is SYGVKD. CDR3 nucleotide sequence: TGTGCCATCAGTGACAGGGCAAGCACAGATACGCAGTATTTT. Its protein product is CAISDRASTDTQYF.

The rearrangement joins TRBV21-1 to TRBJ2-1; TRBD2, the table's D call, lacks a check against the DNA. TRBV21-1 is classified as a pseudogene. The CDR3 has 15 residues. Here the CDR3 DNA reads TGTGCCAGCAGGGCTAGCGGTCATCCCCACCATGAGCAGTTCTTC. Protein: CASRASGHPHHEQFF.

The chain recombines TRBV24-1 with TRBJ2-1; 13 bases are shared with TRBD2. Per the germline V gene, CDR1 is KGHDR and CDR2 is SFDVKD. The ends lost 2 bases at V and 7 bases at J; junction bases unmatched: 4. The CDR3 is 16 amino acids. The CDR3 nucleotides read TGTGCCACCAGTGATTGGACTAGCGGGAGTAATAATGAGCAGTTCTTC. This sequence encodes CATSDWTSGSNNEQFF.

J is TRBJ2-1 and V is TRBV5-4; 7 bases are a match to TRBD2. Germline CDR1 reads SGHNT; CDR2 reads YYREEE (reference sequence). The CDR3 totals 14 residues. The junction had 7 bases not matched to a gene; V was cut back by 2 bases and J by 8 bases. DNA of the CDR3: TGTGCCAGCAGCTTCGGGCTAGCGGTAGATGAGCAGTTCTTC. Its protein is CASSFGLAVDEQFF.

The chain couples TRBV12-3 or TRBV12-4 to TRBJ2-3; 9 bases agree with TRBD1. V shed 3 bases and J 8 bases; nucleotides not matched to a gene: 9. The CDR3 contains 15 residues. The CDR3 DNA sequence: TGTGCCAGCAGTTTGGTGGGACAGGGAGAAGCTACGCAGTATTTT. Residues: CASSLVGQGEATQYF.

This chain joins TRBV27 and TRBJ1-3; D is perhaps TRBD1 (5 bases). CDR1 and CDR2 from the germline V gene are MNHEY and SMNVEV (reference sequence). Trimming removed 1 base from V and 0 bases from J, with 13 bases in between. CDR3 size: 17 residues. The CDR3 DNA follows: TGTGCCAGCAGTTTATACGGGGGGGGTAACTCTGGAAACACCATATATTTT. This sequence encodes CASSLYGGGNSGNTIYF.

V usage is TRBV3-1 and J usage is TRBJ2-1; 8 bases fit TRBD2. The trim removed 0 bases at V and 3 bases at J, leaving 7 bases unmatched. The CDR3 totals 17 residues. Germline V gives CDR1 LGHDT, CDR2 YNNKEL (reference sequence). The CDR3: CASSQEIEREIYNEQFF. CDR3 nucleotide sequence: TGTGCCAGCAGCCAAGAAATTGAGCGGGAGATCTACAATGAGCAGTTCTTC.

The CDR3 sequence: CASSILPQGVYNEQFF. The DNA of the CDR3 is TGTGCCAGTAGTATATTACCACAGGGGGTCTACAATGAGCAGTTCTTC. The gene calls are TRBV19 and TRBJ2-1; 8 nucleotides match TRBD1. V lost 2 bases to trimming and J lost 3 bases; unmatched junction nucleotides: 6. CDR1 is LNHDA and CDR2 is SQIVND in the germline V gene (reference sequence). CDR3 length: 16 residues.

The gene calls are TRBV7-9 and TRBJ2-7; the D is unclear. The ends were cut back, 3 bases at V and 4 bases at J, with 13 bases in the middle. This CDR3 region has 14 residues. Germline CDR1 SEHNR, CDR2 FQNEAQ (reference sequence). In DNA, the CDR3 is TGTGCCAGCAGCTTCTCCCTGGTACCTTACGAGCAGTACTTC. This codes for CASSFSLVPYEQYF.

In DNA, the CDR3 is TGTGCCAGCAGTTTTGCAGCCCTAGGGCCCCAGCATTTT. Protein: CASSFAALGPQHF. The rearrangement joins TRBV28 to TRBJ1-5, with unresolved D. CDR1 MDHEN and CDR2 SYDVKM come from the germline V gene. V lost 3 bases, J lost 9 bases, and 12 bases lay in between. This CDR3 is built from 13 residues.

The V gene is TRBV6-2 or TRBV6-3, the J gene TRBJ2-2; no firm D call. CDR3 length: 15 amino acids. Trimming pared 0 bases from V and 0 bases from J, leaving 5 bases between. Germline V gene sequence: CDR1 MNHEY, CDR2 SVGEGT. CDR3 nucleotides: TGTGCCAGCAGTTACTCGTACACGAACACCGGGGAGCTGTTTTTT. Amino acids: CASSYSYTNTGELFF.